This entry lists 16 T cell receptor beta chains sequenced from one sample in a study of cytomegalovirus exposure and HLA in healthy donors. The PCR was carried out with 60 Vbeta primers and 13 Jbeta primers. The table came from immunoSEQ multiplex PCR; TCRdb's copy has only in-frame clones and leaves some out. Of 65,000 to 75,000 clones listed, 60% to 70% were seen once; the top ten hold over 15%. The sequenced sample consisted of PBMCs. The receptors shown here come from a man in his forties in good health and CMV-seropositive.

The chain recombines TRBV5-4 with TRBJ1-2, with unresolved D. The CDR3 is 14 amino acids. V lost 0 bases and J lost 4, with 10 bases in between. Germline lookup yields CDR1 SGHNT and CDR2 YYREEE (reference sequence). Here the CDR3 reads CASSLDSIGYGYTF. The CDR3 region has the DNA TGTGCCAGCAGCTTGGACTCAATTGGCTATGGCTACACCTTC.

The V call is TRBV2, the J call TRBJ1-2; 12 bases align to TRBD1. Germline V CDR1 and CDR2: SNHLY, FYNNEI. The CDR3 has 14 amino acids. V gave up 6 bases and J gave up 4 bases; unmatched junction bases: 3. Here the CDR3 reads CASRGDRGPYGYTF. CDR3 in DNA: TGTGCCAGCAGGGGGGACAGGGGGCCCTATGGCTACACCTTC.

This rearrangement joins TRBV27 to TRBJ2-7; D may be TRBD2 (6 bases). Between the trimmed V and J ends, which lost 6 bases and 5 bases, there was a span of 20 bases. The germline V gene encodes CDR1 MNHEY and CDR2 SMNVEV (reference sequence). There are 15 residues in the CDR3. CDR3 loop: CASRLRLVGGHEQYF. CDR3 DNA sequence: TGTGCCAGCAGACTACGACTAGTCGGCGGGCACGAGCAGTACTTC.

The gene calls are TRBV27 and TRBJ2-2, with a tentative D call TRBD1 (5 bases). V dropped 5 bases and J dropped 6 bases, with 22 bases sitting between them. CDR1 and CDR2 (germline): MNHEY, SMNVEV (reference sequence). This CDR3 spans 17 amino acids. The CDR3 DNA reads TGTGCCAGCAGTGTACTCCCCTCTGGGGCAGGGTCCGGGGAGCTGTTTTTT. Its translation: CASSVLPSGAGSGELFF.

This clone has just a few counts. The chain uses TRBV7-2 and TRBJ2-2; 8 bases agree with TRBD1. This CDR3 is built from 13 residues. In germline, CDR1 is SGHTA, CDR2 FQGNSA. Losses at the gene ends were 5 bases for V and 8 bases for J; bases not matched to a gene: 4. In DNA form, the CDR3 reads TGTGCCAGCAGCACGGACAGGGCTGGGGAGCTGTTTTTT. Translated, it gives CASSTDRAGELFF.

The chain uses TRBV7-9 and TRBJ2-1; a possible D gene is TRBD2 (5 bases). The CDR3 loop spans 17 amino acids. The V end was cut by 3 bases, the J end by 7 bases, with 22 bases between. Germline V gene data show CDR1 as SEHNR and CDR2 as FQNEAQ (reference sequence). In nucleotides, the CDR3 is TGTGCCAGCAGCTTTTGGAACTTAGGACTTGCCCCAAATGAGCAGTTCTTC. Translation gives CASSFWNLGLAPNEQFF.

This clone was seen at least ten times. Sequence at one end of the junction differs from germline and may be a read error. Other DNA sequences in the sample encode the same CDR3. V is TRBV5-1 and J is TRBJ2-1, with D possibly matching TRBD2 (5 bases). Germline V gene lookup returns CDR1 SGHRS and CDR2 YFSETQ. The CDR3 runs 12 residues. CDR3 coding DNA: TGTGCCAGCTTGGGTCTGGAGGATGAGCAGTTCTTC. This sequence encodes CASLGLEDEQFF.

This clone was observed a few times. The chain combines TRBV18 with TRBJ1-5; maybe TRBD1 (6 bases). The CDR3 is made up of 15 amino acids. The germline V gene encodes CDR1 KGHSH and CDR2 LQKENI. Deletions cut 6 bases from V and 3 bases from J, with 15 bases between. CDR3 sequence reads: CASSQSRTANQPQHF. The CDR3 coding sequence is TGTGCCAGCTCGCAAAGTCGGACAGCCAATCAGCCCCAGCATTTT.

This clone was seen a handful of times. J is TRBJ2-1 and V is TRBV5-1; TRBD2 is a possible D gene (6 bases). V gave up 7 bases and J gave up 6 bases, with 20 bases separating them. The CDR3 runs 15 residues. CDR1 SGHRS and CDR2 YFSETQ come from the germline V gene. The CDR3 spells CASRGSLGGFNEQFF. The CDR3 region has the DNA TGCGCCAGCCGTGGGTCCCTAGGAGGGTTCAATGAGCAGTTCTTC.

The chain couples TRBV10-3 to TRBJ1-3; 7 positions agree with TRBD1. CDR3 size: 15 residues. CDR1 is ENHRY, CDR2 SYGVKD, per germline. Unmatched junction bases numbered 2, after V lost 3 bases and J lost 0 bases. CDR3 loop: CAISERQGSGNTIYF. The CDR3 nucleotides are TGTGCCATCAGTGAAAGACAGGGCTCTGGAAACACCATATATTTT.

This rearrangement joins TRBV28 to TRBJ2-7; the match to TRBD1 covers 8 bases. CDR3 length equals 14 residues. Germline V gene data show CDR1 as MDHEN and CDR2 as SYDVKM. V shed 5 bases, J shed 2 bases, and the junction held 5 bases outside the gene matches. The chain's CDR3 is CASSTGQGPYEQYF. The CDR3 nucleotides read TGTGCCAGCAGTACAGGACAGGGCCCCTACGAGCAGTACTTC.

This clone has a single count. The chain has TRBV6-5 and TRBJ1-2; 10 positions agree with TRBD1. V was pared by 7 bases and J by 9 bases, with 5 bases of the junction left unmatched. There are 12 residues in the CDR3. Germline values: CDR1 MNHEY, CDR2 SVGAGI. The CDR3, as DNA: TGTGCCAGCAAGGGGACAGGGGTTAGCTACACCTTC. It codes for CASKGTGVSYTF.

This clone was detected ten times or more. The rearrangement links TRBV4-1 to TRBJ2-7; 9 positions agree with TRBD1. Germline V gene lookup returns CDR1 MGHRA and CDR2 YSYEKL. With 4 bases clipped from V and 6 bases from J, the junction kept 7 bases outside the gene matches. This CDR3 has 14 amino acids. CDR3 sequence: CASSPDRGRVEQYF. CDR3 in DNA: TGCGCCAGCAGCCCGGACAGGGGTCGGGTCGAGCAGTACTTC.

This rearrangement joins TRBV7-3 to TRBJ2-2, with 11 bases that match TRBD2. The CDR3 is made up of 18 amino acids. Germline V gene lookup returns CDR1 SGHTA and CDR2 FQGTGA. The trim removed 0 bases at V and 6 bases at J, leaving 9 bases unmatched. Here the CDR3 reads CASSLTSPHSGRAGELFF. The CDR3 bases are TGTGCCAGCAGCTTAACTTCCCCACATAGCGGGAGGGCCGGGGAGCTGTTTTTT. The complete variable domain, with remaining parts taken from reference TRBV7-3 and TRBJ2-2, reads GAGVSQTPSNKVTEKGKYVELRCDPISGHTALYWYRQSLGQGPEFLIYFQGTGAADDSGLPNDRFFAVRPEGSVSTLKIQRTERGDSAVYLCASSLTSPHSGRAGELFFGEGSRLTVL.

This clone was seen just once. The chain uses TRBV6-5 and TRBJ2-1, with 10 bases fitting TRBD2. This CDR3 comprises 14 residues. The germline gives CDR1 MNHEY, CDR2 SVGAGI. Trimming at V came to 7 bases and at J to 8 bases, leaving 8 bases not matched to a gene. CDR3 DNA: TGTGCCAGCAACGCGGGACTAGCGAGTGATGAGCAGTTCTTC. Translation gives CASNAGLASDEQFF.

This clone was counted between two and nine times. The chain employs TRBV9 and TRBJ2-1, with a weak D call TRBD2 (6 bases). V lost 2 bases and J lost 5, with 11 bases in between. The CDR3 sequence is 14 residues long. The germline CDR1 and CDR2 sequences are SGDLS and YYNGEE. CDR3 sequence (DNA): TGTGCCAGCAGCGTCGGGACTGTTGACAATGAGCAGTTCTTC. It specifies CASSVGTVDNEQFF.